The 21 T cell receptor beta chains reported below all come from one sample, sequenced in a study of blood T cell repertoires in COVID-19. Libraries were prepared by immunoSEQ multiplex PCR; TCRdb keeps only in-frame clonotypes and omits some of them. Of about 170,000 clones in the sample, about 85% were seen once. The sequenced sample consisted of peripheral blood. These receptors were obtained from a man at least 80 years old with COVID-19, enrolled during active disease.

For the CDR3, the DNA is TGTGCCAGCCAAGAATCGGATCAGCCCCAGCATTTT. Its protein product is CASQESDQPQHF. The chain combines TRBV2 with TRBJ1-5; D ambiguous. Germline V gives CDR1 SNHLY, CDR2 FYNNEI. The CDR3 spans 12 residues. Trimming removed 8 bases at V and 5 bases at J, with 10 bases between.

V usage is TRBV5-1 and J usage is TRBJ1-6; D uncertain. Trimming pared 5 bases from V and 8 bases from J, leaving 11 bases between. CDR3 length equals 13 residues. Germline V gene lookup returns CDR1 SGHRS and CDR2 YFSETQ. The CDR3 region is CASSLVTDSPLHF. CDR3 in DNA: TGCGCCAGCAGTCTTGTAACGGATTCACCCCTCCACTTT. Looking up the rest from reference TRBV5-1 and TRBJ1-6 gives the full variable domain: KAGVTQTPRYLIKTRGQQVTLSCSPISGHRSVSWYQQTPGQGLQFLFEYFSETQRNKGNFPGRFSGRQFSNSRSEMNVSTLELGDSALYLCASSLVTDSPLHFGNGTRLTVT.

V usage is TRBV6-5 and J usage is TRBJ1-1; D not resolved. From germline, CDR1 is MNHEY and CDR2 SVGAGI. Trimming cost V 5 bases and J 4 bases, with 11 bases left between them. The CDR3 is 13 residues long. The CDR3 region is CASSTAAATEAFF. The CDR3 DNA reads TGTGCCAGCAGTACGGCGGCCGCCACTGAAGCTTTCTTT.

The CDR3 sequence: CASSYAGQGAEAFF. CDR3 nucleotide sequence: TGTGCCAGCAGTTACGCGGGACAGGGGGCTGAAGCTTTCTTT. J is TRBJ1-1 and V is TRBV6-2 or TRBV6-3, with 11 bases fitting TRBD1. Germline values: CDR1 MNHEY, CDR2 SVGEGT. CDR3 length: 14 amino acids. V dropped 2 bases and J dropped 6; count of bases not matched to a gene: 2.

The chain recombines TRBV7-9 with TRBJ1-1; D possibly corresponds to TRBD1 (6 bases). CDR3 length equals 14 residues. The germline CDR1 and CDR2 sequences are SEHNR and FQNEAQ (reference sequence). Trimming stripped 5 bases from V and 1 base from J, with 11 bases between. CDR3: CASSVRGTNTEAFF. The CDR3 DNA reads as TGTGCCAGCAGCGTCAGGGGAACGAACACTGAAGCTTTCTTT.

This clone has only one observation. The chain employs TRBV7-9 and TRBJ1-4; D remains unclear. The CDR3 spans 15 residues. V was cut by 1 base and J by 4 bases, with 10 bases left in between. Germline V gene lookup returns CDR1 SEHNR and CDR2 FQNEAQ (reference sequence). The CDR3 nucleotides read TGTGCCAGCAGCTTAGGGCATGCAGTTAATGAAAAACTGTTTTTT. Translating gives CASSLGHAVNEKLFF.

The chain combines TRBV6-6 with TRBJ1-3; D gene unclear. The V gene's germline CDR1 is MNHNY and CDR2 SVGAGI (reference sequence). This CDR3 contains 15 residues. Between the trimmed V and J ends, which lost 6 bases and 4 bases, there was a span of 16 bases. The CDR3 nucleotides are TGTGCCAGCAGCCGCTCTCGGGATACCGGAAACACCATATATTTT. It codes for CASSRSRDTGNTIYF.

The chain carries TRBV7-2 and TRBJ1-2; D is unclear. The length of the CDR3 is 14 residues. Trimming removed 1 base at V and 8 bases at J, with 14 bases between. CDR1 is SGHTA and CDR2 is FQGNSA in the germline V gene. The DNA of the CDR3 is TGTGCCAGCAGCTTAGATCGGGGATCGGGAGGCTACACCTTC. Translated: CASSLDRGSGGYTF.

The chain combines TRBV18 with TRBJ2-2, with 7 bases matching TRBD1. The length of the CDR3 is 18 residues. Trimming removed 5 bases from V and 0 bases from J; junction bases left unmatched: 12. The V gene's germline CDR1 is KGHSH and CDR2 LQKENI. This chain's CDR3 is CASSSSGQFRANTGELFF. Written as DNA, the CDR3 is TGTGCCAGCTCATCATCGGGACAGTTTCGAGCGAACACCGGGGAGCTGTTTTTT.

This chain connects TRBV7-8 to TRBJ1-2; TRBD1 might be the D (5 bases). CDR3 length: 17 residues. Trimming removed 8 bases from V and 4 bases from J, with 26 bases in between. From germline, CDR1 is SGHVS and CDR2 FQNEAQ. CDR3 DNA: TGTGCCAGCTCATACCAGGGATCGTGGGATCCCTCCTATGGCTACACCTTC. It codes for CASSYQGSWDPSYGYTF.

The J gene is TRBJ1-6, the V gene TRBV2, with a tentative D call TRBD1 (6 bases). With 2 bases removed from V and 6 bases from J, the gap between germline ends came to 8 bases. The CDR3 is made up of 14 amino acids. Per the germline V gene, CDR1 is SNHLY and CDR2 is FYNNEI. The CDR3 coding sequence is TGTGCCAGCAGTGAACAGGGGTTTAATTCACCCCTCCACTTT. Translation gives CASSEQGFNSPLHF.

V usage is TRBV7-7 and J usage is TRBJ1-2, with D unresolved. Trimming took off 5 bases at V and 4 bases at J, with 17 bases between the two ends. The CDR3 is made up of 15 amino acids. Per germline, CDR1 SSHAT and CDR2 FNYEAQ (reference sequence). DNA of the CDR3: TGTGCCAGCAGCCCCCACGCGGGGTTCGTCTATGGCTACACCTTC. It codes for CASSPHAGFVYGYTF.

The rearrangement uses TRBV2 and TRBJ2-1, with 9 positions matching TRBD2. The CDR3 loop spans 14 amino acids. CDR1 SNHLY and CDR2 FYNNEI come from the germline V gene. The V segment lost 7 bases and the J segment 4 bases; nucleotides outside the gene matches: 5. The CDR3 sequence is CASNGGLAYNEQFF. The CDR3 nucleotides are TGTGCCAGCAACGGGGGACTAGCTTACAATGAGCAGTTCTTC.

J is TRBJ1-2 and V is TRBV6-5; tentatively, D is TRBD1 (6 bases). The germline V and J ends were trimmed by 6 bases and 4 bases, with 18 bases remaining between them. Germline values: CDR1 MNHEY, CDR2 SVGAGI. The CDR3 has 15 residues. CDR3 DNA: TGTGCCAGCAGGGACAGTTTGGCGGGCCCCTATGGCTACACCTTC. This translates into CASRDSLAGPYGYTF.

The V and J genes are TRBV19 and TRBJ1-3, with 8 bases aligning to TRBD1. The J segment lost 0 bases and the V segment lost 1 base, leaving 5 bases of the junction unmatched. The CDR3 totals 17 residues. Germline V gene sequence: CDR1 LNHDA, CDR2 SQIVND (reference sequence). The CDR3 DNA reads TGTGCCAGTAGTATAGGAACAGGGGGAATCTCTGGAAACACCATATATTTT. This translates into CASSIGTGGISGNTIYF. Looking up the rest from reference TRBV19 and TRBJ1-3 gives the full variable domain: DGGITQSPKYLFRKEGQNVTLSCEQNLNHDAMYWYRQDPGQGLRLIYYSQIVNDFQKGDIAEGYSVSREKKESFPLTVTSAQKNPTAFYLCASSIGTGGISGNTIYFGEGSWLTVV.

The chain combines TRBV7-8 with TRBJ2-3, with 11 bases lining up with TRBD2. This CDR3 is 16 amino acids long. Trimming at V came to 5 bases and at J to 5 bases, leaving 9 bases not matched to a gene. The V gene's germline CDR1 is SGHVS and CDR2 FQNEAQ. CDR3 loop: CASSPRLAGRQDTQYF. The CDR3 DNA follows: TGTGCCAGCAGCCCAAGACTAGCGGGGAGACAAGATACGCAGTATTTT.

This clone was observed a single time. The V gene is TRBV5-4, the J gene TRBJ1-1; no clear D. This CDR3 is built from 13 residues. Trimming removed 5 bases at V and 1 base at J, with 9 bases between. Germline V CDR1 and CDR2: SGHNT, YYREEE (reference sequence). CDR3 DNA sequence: TGTGCCAGCAGGTCGTGGGCGAACACTGAAGCTTTCTTT. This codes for CASRSWANTEAFF. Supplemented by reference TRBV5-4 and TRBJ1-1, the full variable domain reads ETGVTQSPTHLIKTRGQQVTLRCSSQSGHNTVSWYQQALGQGPQFIFQYYREEENGRGNFPPRFSGLQFPNYSSELNVNALELDDSALYLCASRSWANTEAFFGQGTRLTVV.

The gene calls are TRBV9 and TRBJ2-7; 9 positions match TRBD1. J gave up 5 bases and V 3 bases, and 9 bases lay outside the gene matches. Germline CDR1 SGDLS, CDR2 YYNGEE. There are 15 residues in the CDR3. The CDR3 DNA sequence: TGTGCCAGCAGCGCCGGAGGGACAGGGTTTGACGAGCAGTACTTC. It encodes CASSAGGTGFDEQYF.

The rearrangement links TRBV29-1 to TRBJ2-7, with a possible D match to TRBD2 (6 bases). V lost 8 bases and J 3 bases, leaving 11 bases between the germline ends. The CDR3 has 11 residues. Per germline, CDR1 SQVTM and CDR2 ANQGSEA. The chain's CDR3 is CSIREDYEQYF. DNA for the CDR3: TGCAGCATCAGGGAGGACTACGAGCAGTACTTC.

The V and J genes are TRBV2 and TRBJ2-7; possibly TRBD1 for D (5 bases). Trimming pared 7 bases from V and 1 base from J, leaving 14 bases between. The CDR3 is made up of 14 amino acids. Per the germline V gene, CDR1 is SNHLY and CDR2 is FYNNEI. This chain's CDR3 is CASNSLGPSYEQYF. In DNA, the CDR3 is TGTGCCAGCAATAGTTTGGGGCCTTCCTACGAGCAGTACTTC. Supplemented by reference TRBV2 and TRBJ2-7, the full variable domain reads EPEVTQTPSHQVTQMGQEVILRCVPISNHLYFYWYRQILGQKVEFLVSFYNNEISEKSEIFDDQFSVERPDGSNFTLKIRSTKLEDSAMYFCASNSLGPSYEQYFGPGTRLTVT.

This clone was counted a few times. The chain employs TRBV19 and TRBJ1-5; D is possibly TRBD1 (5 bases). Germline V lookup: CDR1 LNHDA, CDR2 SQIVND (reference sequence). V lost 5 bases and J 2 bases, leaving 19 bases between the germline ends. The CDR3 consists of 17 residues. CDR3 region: CASSPSGVGAGNQPQHF. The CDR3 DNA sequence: TGTGCCAGTAGTCCCTCGGGCGTAGGGGCTGGCAATCAGCCCCAGCATTTT.